This passage covers 29 T cell receptor beta chains from one sample sequenced in a study of cytomegalovirus exposure and HLA in healthy donors. PCR used 60 Vbeta primers and 13 Jbeta primers. Sequencing was performed with immunoSEQ multiplex PCR; in TCRdb, only in-frame clones are kept and a portion is missing. The repertoire consists of approximately 89,000 clones, with over 60% occurring once and the leading ten covering 3% to 4.5%. Specimen: PBMCs. The source is a man aged 25-45 years in good health and CMV-seronegative.

This clone was found once. The chain employs TRBV30 and TRBJ2-7; no clear D. CDR3 length: 12 residues. Between the trimmed V and J ends, which lost 0 bases and 3 bases, there was a span of 6 bases. Germline lookup yields CDR1 GTSNPN and CDR2 SVGIG (reference sequence). The CDR3 DNA reads as TGTGCCTGGAGTGTAATCGGCTACGAGCAGTACTTC. Translation gives CAWSVIGYEQYF.

This clone was picked up many times. The chain joins TRBV19 to TRBJ2-1; 13 bases agree with TRBD2. Germline lookup yields CDR1 LNHDA and CDR2 SQIVND (reference sequence). The ends lost 6 bases at V and 8 bases at J; junction bases unmatched: 7. CDR3 length equals 15 residues. The CDR3 spells CASSRTSGSLDEQFF. CDR3 DNA: TGTGCCAGTAGCCGGACTAGCGGGAGTTTGGATGAGCAGTTCTTC.

There are a few counts of this clone. The J gene is TRBJ1-1, the V gene TRBV6-5; 7 positions agree with TRBD1. J gave up 11 bases and V 0 bases, and 12 bases lay outside the gene matches. Looked up from germline, CDR1 is MNHEY and CDR2 is SVGAGI. The CDR3 is 15 residues long. The CDR3 DNA reads as TGTGCCAGCAGTTACTCGCCAGGGGGTGTGGAAGAGGCTTTCTTT. This gives the protein CASSYSPGGVEEAFF.

The chain links TRBV7-2 to TRBJ2-3, with 9 bases matching TRBD2. The V and J ends lost 2 bases and 1 base, in that order; junction bases with no gene match: 1. The length of the CDR3 is 15 residues. Germline V gene data show CDR1 as SGHTA and CDR2 as FQGNSA. CDR3 sequence reads: CASSLWTSGTDTQYF. The CDR3 DNA is TGTGCCAGCAGCTTATGGACTAGCGGCACAGATACGCAGTATTTT.

This clone was seen once. This CDR3 reads CASIPGGGVGGYTF. CDR3 sequence (DNA): TGTGCCAGCATCCCGGGAGGGGGCGTCGGTGGCTACACCTTC. The V call is TRBV6-1, the J call TRBJ1-2, with TRBD1 matching 7 bases. CDR1 MNHNS and CDR2 SASEGT come from the germline V gene. V was pared by 7 bases and J by 7 bases, with 12 bases of the junction left unmatched. CDR3 size: 14 residues.

The chain employs TRBV6-1 and TRBJ2-7; 8 bases are a match to TRBD2. The trim removed 10 bases at V and 1 base at J, leaving 6 bases unmatched. The CDR3 spans 13 residues. Germline V gene data show CDR1 as MNHNS and CDR2 as SASEGT. The CDR3, as DNA: TGTGCCATCTCGGGGGGGATGTCCTACGAGCAGTACTTC. Protein sequence: CAISGGMSYEQYF.

CDR3 loop: CASNPGGSGQPQHF. The DNA for the CDR3 is TGTGCCAGTAATCCAGGGGGTTCGGGTCAGCCCCAGCATTTT. V is TRBV19 and J is TRBJ1-5, with 7 positions matching TRBD1. The CDR3 is 14 amino acids. Per germline, CDR1 LNHDA and CDR2 SQIVND (reference sequence). Trimming cost V 7 bases and J 6 bases; bases outside gene matches: 9.

The chain employs TRBV4-1 and TRBJ1-4, with 7 bases fitting TRBD1. The length of the CDR3 is 16 residues. CDR1 and CDR2 from the germline V gene are MGHRA and YSYEKL. V shed 4 bases and J 3 bases; nucleotides not matched to a gene: 8. CDR3 sequence: CASSLGTAFSNEKLFF. CDR3 DNA sequence: TGCGCCAGCAGCCTCGGGACAGCCTTCTCTAATGAAAAACTGTTTTTT.

The CDR3, as DNA: TGCGCCAGCAGCCAAGAATGGGGACTAGCGGGACACCGGAGCTCCTACAATGAGCAGTTCTTC. Amino acid sequence: CASSQEWGLAGHRSSYNEQFF. This rearrangement joins TRBV4-1 to TRBJ2-1; 13 bases match TRBD2. CDR1 is MGHRA, CDR2 YSYEKL, per germline. This CDR3 comprises 21 residues. V shed 0 bases, J shed 0 bases, and the junction held 11 bases outside the gene matches.

V is TRBV13 and J is TRBJ1-1; TRBD1 matches at 11 bases. Unmatched junction bases numbered 7, after V lost 2 bases and J lost 2 bases. CDR3 length equals 17 residues. Germline CDR1 and CDR2: PRHDT and FYEKMQ (reference sequence). The CDR3 coding sequence is TGTGCCAGCAGCTTACGGACAGGGGGCGCGGTAAACACTGAAGCTTTCTTT. It specifies CASSLRTGGAVNTEAFF.

V is TRBV19 and J is TRBJ2-2; 7 positions agree with TRBD1. The CDR3 sequence is 15 residues long. CDR1 LNHDA and CDR2 SQIVND come from the germline V gene (reference sequence). J lost 3 bases, V lost 5 bases, and 6 bases had no gene match. This CDR3 is CASSLGQVHTGELFF. CDR3 DNA sequence: TGTGCCAGTAGTCTCGGACAGGTACACACCGGGGAGCTGTTTTTT.

This chain uses TRBV5-1 with TRBJ1-1; a weak D match, TRBD1 (6 bases). V gave up 4 bases and J gave up 3 bases, with 16 bases separating them. Germline CDR1 SGHRS, CDR2 YFSETQ. The CDR3 covers 15 residues. CDR3 in amino acids: CASSITGFGDTEAFF. DNA of the CDR3: TGCGCCAGCAGCATCACAGGGTTTGGGGACACTGAAGCTTTCTTT.

This clone was observed a few times. The chain couples TRBV6-1 to TRBJ1-3; a possible D gene is TRBD1 (5 bases). Germline values: CDR1 MNHNS, CDR2 SASEGT. V was shortened by 2 bases and J by 2 bases, with 13 bases between the two germline ends. This CDR3 is built from 16 residues. In DNA form, the CDR3 reads TGTGCCAGCAGTGAACGGGGGGGTAAGCCTGGAAACACCATATATTTT. It yields the protein CASSERGGKPGNTIYF.

The chain carries TRBV2 and TRBJ2-5; perhaps TRBD1 as D (5 bases). CDR1 and CDR2 (germline): SNHLY, FYNNEI. The CDR3 is made up of 15 amino acids. V was clipped by 4 bases and J by 5 bases, with 17 bases between them. CDR3 protein: CASSVQGLEWETQYF. The CDR3 nucleotides read TGTGCCAGCAGTGTTCAGGGTCTGGAGTGGGAGACCCAGTACTTC.

The V call is TRBV6-5, the J call TRBJ1-2; no firm D call. The V gene lost 0 bases and the J gene lost 8 bases, with 19 bases spanning the gap. This CDR3 region has 16 residues. Germline V gene lookup returns CDR1 MNHEY and CDR2 SVGAGI. The CDR3 coding sequence is TGTGCCAGCAGTTACTCGAATTCTCCATCCTCGGGGGGCTACACCTTC. Its protein is CASSYSNSPSSGGYTF.

This clone was counted a few times. The V call is TRBV28, the J call TRBJ1-6, with 9 bases matching TRBD1. Germline CDR1 and CDR2: MDHEN and SYDVKM. V was pared by 1 base and J by 7 bases, with 5 bases of the junction left unmatched. This CDR3 is 16 amino acids long. CDR3: CASSLLRGQGNSPLHF. In nucleotides, the CDR3 is TGTGCCAGCAGTTTATTAAGAGGACAGGGGAATTCACCCCTCCACTTT.

This chain uses TRBV19 with TRBJ1-5; 10 bases align to TRBD1. The trim removed 6 bases at V and 5 bases at J, leaving 7 bases unmatched. CDR3 length: 15 amino acids. Germline values: CDR1 LNHDA, CDR2 SQIVND (reference sequence). The CDR3 DNA reads as TGTGCCAGTAGGGGGGACAGGGGCTGGGATCAGCCCCAGCATTTT. Protein sequence: CASRGDRGWDQPQHF.

This clone was picked up a small number of times. This rearrangement joins TRBV28 to TRBJ2-7; D perhaps matches TRBD1 (6 bases). V was cut by 2 bases and J by 5 bases, with 13 bases left in between. This CDR3 is 14 amino acids long. CDR1 and CDR2 from the germline V gene are MDHEN and SYDVKM. The CDR3 here is CASSLQGSGNEQYF. The CDR3 DNA reads as TGTGCCAGCAGTTTACAGGGGAGTGGCAACGAGCAGTACTTC. The variable domain in full, completed from reference TRBV28 and TRBJ2-7, reads DVKVTQSSRYLVKRTGEKVFLECVQDMDHENMFWYRQDPGLGLRLIYFSYDVKMKEKGDIPEGYSVSREKKERFSLILESASTNQTSMYLCASSLQGSGNEQYFGPGTRLTVT.

This clone was counted only a few times. The chain links TRBV7-8 to TRBJ2-1; D not resolved. Germline V gene sequence: CDR1 SGHVS, CDR2 FQNEAQ. V shed 1 base and J shed 4 bases, with 5 bases lying between them. The CDR3 sequence is 13 residues long. The CDR3 here is CASSLDYYNEQFF. CDR3 nucleotides: TGTGCCAGCAGCTTAGACTATTACAATGAGCAGTTCTTC.

The gene calls are TRBV18 and TRBJ2-1; D might be TRBD1 (6 bases). This CDR3 region has 13 residues. Germline CDR1 and CDR2: KGHSH and LQKENI. The V and J ends lost 2 bases and 7 bases respectively, with 9 bases between them. This CDR3 reads CASSPSRGNEQFF. The CDR3, as DNA: TGTGCCAGCTCACCAAGCAGGGGAAATGAGCAGTTCTTC. The full variable domain, with the rest looked up from reference TRBV18 and TRBJ2-1, is NAGVMQNPRHLVRRRGQEARLRCSPMKGHSHVYWYRQLPEEGLKFMVYLQKENIIDESGMPKERFSAEFPKEGPSILRIQQVVRGDSAAYFCASSPSRGNEQFFGPGTRLTVL.

The chain joins TRBV6-5 to TRBJ2-3, with D perhaps TRBD2 (6 bases). Germline CDR1 reads MNHEY; CDR2 reads SVGAGI. The CDR3 runs 14 residues. The germline V and J ends were trimmed by 2 bases and 4 bases, with 10 bases remaining between them. CDR3 DNA sequence: TGTGCCAGCAGTTACGGGGTAGCGGCAGATACGCAGTATTTT. It translates to CASSYGVAADTQYF.

The V and J genes are TRBV5-1 and TRBJ1-1; D is perhaps TRBD1 (6 bases). The length of the CDR3 is 14 residues. CDR1 is SGHRS, CDR2 YFSETQ, per germline. Trimming shortened V by 4 bases and J by 1 base, and 11 bases separated the two germline ends. CDR3 nucleotides: TGCGCCAGCAGCATTACAGGGACGAACACTGAAGCTTTCTTT. Residues: CASSITGTNTEAFF.

The genes are TRBV28 and TRBJ1-1; the D is unclear. Germline lookup yields CDR1 MDHEN and CDR2 SYDVKM. V lost 6 bases and J lost 1, with 27 bases in between. The CDR3 runs 19 residues. The CDR3 region is CASSEGRARGQLKNTEAFF. CDR3 nucleotides: TGTGCCAGCAGCGAGGGTCGGGCTCGGGGTCAACTCAAGAACACTGAAGCTTTCTTT.

The gene calls are TRBV18 and TRBJ1-1; D gene unclear. In germline, CDR1 is KGHSH, CDR2 LQKENI. V gave up 5 bases and J gave up 13 bases, with 17 bases separating them. There are 12 residues in the CDR3. This CDR3 is CASSGGPSLVFF. The DNA of the CDR3 is TGTGCCAGCTCAGGCGGGCCAAGCTTGGTTTTCTTT.

The J gene is TRBJ2-2, the V gene TRBV7-8, with 11 bases aligning to TRBD2. V was pared by 5 bases and J by 3 bases, with 2 bases of the junction left unmatched. Germline lookup yields CDR1 SGHVS and CDR2 FQNEAQ. The CDR3 is made up of 15 amino acids. Written as DNA, the CDR3 is TGTGCCAGCAGCCTTAGCGGGGGGGACACCGGGGAGCTGTTTTTT. Its translation is CASSLSGGDTGELFF. Full variable domain (outside the CDR3, taken from reference TRBV7-8 and TRBJ2-2): GAGVSQSPRYKVAKRGQDVALRCDPISGHVSLFWYQQALGQGPEFLTYFQNEAQLDKSGLPSDRFFAERPEGSVSTLKIQRTQQEDSAVYLCASSLSGGDTGELFFGEGSRLTVL.

This clone was recorded a few times. V usage is TRBV5-1 and J usage is TRBJ2-7, with D possibly matching TRBD2 (6 bases). The V end was cut by 5 bases, the J end by 1 base, with 16 bases between. This CDR3 has 15 residues. CDR1 is SGHRS and CDR2 is YFSETQ in the germline V gene. Here the CDR3 reads CASRLNPGLSYEQYF. In DNA form, the CDR3 reads TGCGCCAGCAGGCTCAATCCGGGACTTTCCTACGAGCAGTACTTC.

The chain has TRBV9 and TRBJ2-7; D might be TRBD1 (6 bases). CDR3 size: 14 residues. Trimming shortened V by 0 bases and J by 7 bases, and 14 bases separated the two germline ends. Germline CDR1 reads SGDLS; CDR2 reads YYNGEE. CDR3 protein: CASSVAEGVREQYF. The CDR3 bases are TGTGCCAGCAGCGTAGCAGAGGGGGTGAGAGAGCAGTACTTC.

This chain connects TRBV5-1 to TRBJ2-7; TRBD2 might be the D (6 bases). This CDR3 comprises 16 residues. Germline V gives CDR1 SGHRS, CDR2 YFSETQ. Between the trimmed V and J ends, which lost 2 bases and 6 bases, there was a span of 21 bases. This CDR3 is CASSFFGGYASREQYF. The CDR3 DNA reads TGCGCCAGCAGCTTCTTTGGGGGGTACGCCTCTCGCGAGCAGTACTTC.

The chain uses TRBV6-5 and TRBJ2-4, with 8 bases lining up with TRBD1. CDR3 size: 14 residues. V was clipped by 5 bases and J by 14 bases; unmatched bases: 14. Germline V gene sequence: CDR1 MNHEY, CDR2 SVGAGI. The CDR3 region is CASSEGAGLDREYF. The CDR3 DNA follows: TGTGCCAGCAGTGAAGGGGCCGGATTGGACAGGGAGTACTTC.